The T cell receptor beta chain described here comes from a study of graft-versus-host responses after intestinal transplantation. Study overall: Multivisceral, liver-intestinal, or isolated intestinal grafts were transplanted into recipients.

A note on this clone: The antigen is not known.

Study-level results: Those patients showing graft-donor T cell macrochimerism displayed high graft-versus-host to host-versus-graft clonal ratios in allografts. The recipient marrow held GvH clones, and some of them showed up first in ileum or blood.

Germline V lookup: CDR1 SGHTA, CDR2 FQGTGA. Trimming took off 0 bases at V and 1 base at J, with 6 bases between the two ends. The CDR3 extends over 15 amino acids. Only in-frame clones appear in the TCRdb table, and some are missing; sequencing was by immunoSEQ multiplex PCR. The sample carries about 39,000 clones, 90% to 95% recorded once. The V call is TRBV7-3, the J call TRBJ2-2, with D possibly being TRBD2 (5 bases). The sequence was collected from a human donor who was the organ donor for an intestinal transplant. This material consisted of unstimulated CD8+ T cells sorted from spleen or lymph node cells, taken before transplant. CDR3 nucleotide sequence: TGTGCCAGCAGCTTAACGGGGAGGAACACCGGGGAGCTGTTTTTT. This encodes CASSLTGRNTGELFF.